This T cell receptor beta chain was retrieved from a study of T cells in Graves' hyperthyroidism and ophthalmopathy. On the study more broadly: Peripheral blood was drawn at first diagnosis, prior to all treatment.

This CDR3 comprises 15 residues. Germline loops: CDR1 SGHTA, CDR2 FQGNSA. V trimming: 5 bases; J trimming: 1 base; junction bases outside the gene matches: 6. Regions amplified from RNA transcripts were the TCR beta CDR3 regions. The TCR CDR3 was amplified in a first-round RT-PCR using the HTBI primer set. TCRdb re-called the multiplex PCR reads with MiXCR, one entry per CDR3 protein. This table has about 560,000 distinct CDR3 sequences, roughly 17% appearing once. The J gene is TRBJ2-7, the V gene TRBV7-2, with 9 bases aligning to TRBD2. The sequence derives from a woman aged 18 to 35 with Graves' hyperthyroidism. Material: blood. CDR3 DNA: TGTGCCAGCAGCACAGGACTAGCGAAGTCCTACGAGCAGTACTTC. This translates into CASSTGLAKSYEQYF.